This T cell receptor beta chain was captured in a study of blood T cell repertoires in COVID-19 (dated by TCRdb to 2020 to 2022). About the full investigation: Collaborator samples came from the United States, Italy and Spain and covered acute and convalescent phases of COVID-19. The material from the prospective study consisted of cDNA or gDNA derived from T cells, B-cell-depleted T cells, or PBMCs. Subjects who had been exposed to COVID-19, were actively infected with it, or had recovered from it provided the deeply sampled blood TCRbeta repertoires that made up the dataset. The repertoires were released in a freely available public database meant as a resource for research on the immune response to SARS-CoV-2. Samples were obtained from the ongoing ImmuneRACE study (first 160 participants) and from about 1,300 subjects provided by 6 global collaborators. The sample metadata nearly always contained a de-identified subject ID, COVID-19 status, age in years and sex. Where HLA class I and class II types were available, the types were taken from metadata supplied by the sample provider, not from assay-based typing. General conclusions and limits of the study: The quantity of clinical and demographic metadata differed by source and by participant and was supplied without curation.

Whole blood was collected in K2EDTA tubes by collaborating institutions according to the institutions' own protocols. For TCRbeta analysis, collaborators shipped samples as frozen whole blood, isolated PBMCs, or DNA extracted from either of those sample types. The CDR3 contains 15 residues, cysteine and phenylalanine counted. Only CDR3 DNA remains: 45 bases, in frame from the first base. The germline V gene yields SNHLY for CDR1 and FYNNEI for CDR2. Trimming leaves V shorter by 8 bases and J shorter by 5 bases, with the junction holding 13 bases beyond the gene matches. The immunoSEQ Assay, a bias-controlled multiplex PCR, was used to amplify TCRbeta CDR3 regions from genomic DNA. From the authors' description of their analysis: The number of nucleated cells in each sample was estimated by amplification of reference gene primers within the assay. To quantify the absolute abundance of each unique TCRbeta CDR3 rearrangement, sequence reads were collapsed and filtered. For each sample, productive Simpson clonality was calculated by taking the square root of Simpson's diversity index across productive rearrangements. TCRdb holds this immuneACCESS table with in-frame rearrangements only. Some clones are missing; in checked studies, unresolved V genes explain under half, and the rest has no known cause. V and J calls and clone size follow that table, whereas D and trimming were derived from the DNA. The sample table contains 200,000 to 300,000 clones; only one count was recorded for about 88% of them. Roughly 1.8% of the sample comes from the top ten.

Note on this clone: Its antigen specificity is not known. Base qualities are missing; no much larger clone stands one base away.

This clonotype was obtained from a man aged 25 to 45 with active or convalescent COVID-19. The V and J genes are TRBV2 and TRBJ1-1; 8 middle bases align to TRBD1. Sequenced sample: peripheral blood. In nucleotides, the sequence is TGTGCCAGCGGCTGGGGCAGGGGGCTCGGAACTGAAGCTTTCTTT. The encoded protein is CASGWGRGLGTEAFF.